This passage covers 10 T cell receptor beta chains from one sample sequenced in a study of memory CD4+ T cells and cytomegalovirus serostatus. TCRdb's copy holds only in-frame clones and misses some; the assay was immunoSEQ multiplex PCR. The repertoire holds 40,000 to 55,000 clones, with over 70% as singletons. The sort gate was single viable CD3+CD4+CD8-CD45RO+ cells for memory CD4+ T cells. Material: memory CD4+ T cells from blood. The receptors were sampled from an adult in good health and CMV-seropositive.

The chain couples TRBV4-2 to TRBJ2-1; D remains ambiguous. V lost 1 base and J lost 3, with 4 bases in between. The CDR3 extends over 13 amino acids. Germline values: CDR1 LGHNA, CDR2 YNFKEQ. The CDR3 sequence: CASSQASYNEQFF. The DNA for the CDR3 is TGTGCCAGCAGCCAAGCTAGCTACAATGAGCAGTTCTTC.

The chain is built from TRBV5-4 and TRBJ2-7, with 7 bases matching TRBD1. The CDR3 has 15 amino acids. Losses at the gene ends were 4 bases for V and 0 bases for J; bases not matched to a gene: 7. CDR1 is SGHNT, CDR2 YYREEE, per germline (reference sequence). CDR3 protein: CASSTPTGSSYEQYF. The CDR3 bases are TGTGCCAGCAGCACCCCGACAGGGAGCTCCTACGAGCAGTACTTC.

J is TRBJ1-4 and V is TRBV9; 8 nucleotides match TRBD1. V was pared by 0 bases and J by 8 bases, with 6 bases of the junction left unmatched. The CDR3 is 15 amino acids. The germline CDR1 and CDR2 sequences are SGDLS and YYNGEE. CDR3 coding DNA: TGTGCCAGCAGCGTAGATGGACAGGGTGGAGAAAAACTGTTTTTT. Translation: CASSVDGQGGEKLFF.

The J gene is TRBJ2-7, the V gene TRBV19; TRBD2 might be the D (5 bases). V gave up 2 bases and J gave up 5 bases, with 16 bases separating them. Germline assignment: CDR1 LNHDA and CDR2 SQIVND (reference sequence). The CDR3 covers 15 residues. The CDR3 protein is CASSINAEDSDEQYF. Here the CDR3 DNA reads TGTGCCAGTAGTATAAACGCGGAGGATAGCGACGAGCAGTACTTC.

Only one count was recorded for this clone. This rearrangement joins TRBV6-1 to TRBJ1-5; a weak D match, TRBD1 (5 bases). The CDR3 has 15 residues. Germline V gene lookup returns CDR1 MNHNS and CDR2 SASEGT. The V end was cut by 5 bases, the J end by 3 bases, with 14 bases between. The CDR3 is CASSTRDRANQPQHF. The CDR3 coding sequence is TGTGCCAGCAGTACTCGGGACCGGGCCAATCAGCCCCAGCATTTT.

The CDR3 DNA reads TGCGCCAGCAGTCCCGGGACAGGGTGGGACAATGAGCAGTTCTTC. Translating gives CASSPGTGWDNEQFF. The rearrangement joins TRBV10-2 to TRBJ2-1; 9 bases map to TRBD1. The CDR3 totals 15 residues. The V and J ends lost 5 bases and 5 bases, in that order; junction bases with no gene match: 7. The germline V gene encodes CDR1 WSHSY and CDR2 SAAADI.

This chain joins TRBV29-1 and TRBJ1-2; tentative D call: TRBD1 (5 bases). The CDR3 contains 12 residues. Germline V CDR1 and CDR2: SQVTM, ANQGSEA. Trimming cost V 4 bases and J 4 bases, with 10 bases left between them. CDR3 amino acids: CSVGQGPYGYTF. DNA of the CDR3: TGCAGCGTTGGGCAGGGACCCTATGGCTACACCTTC. The full variable domain, with the rest looked up from reference TRBV29-1 and TRBJ1-2, is SAVISQKPSRDICQRGTSLTIQCQVDSQVTMMFWYRQQPGQSLTLIATANQGSEATYESGFVIDKFPISRPNLTFSTLTVSNMSPEDSSIYLCSVGQGPYGYTFGSGTRLTVV.

This chain joins TRBV7-9 and TRBJ2-3; 7 bases fit TRBD2. The germline V gene has CDR1 SEHNR and CDR2 FQNEAQ (reference sequence). The V and J ends lost 2 bases and 5 bases, in that order; junction bases with no gene match: 7. The CDR3 consists of 15 residues. This CDR3 reads CASSLREGPGDTQYF. CDR3 DNA: TGTGCCAGCAGCTTAAGGGAGGGCCCCGGAGATACGCAGTATTTT.

The count of this clone is one. The V gene is TRBV28, the J gene TRBJ2-1; no reliable D call. V gave up 7 bases and J gave up 5 bases, with 12 bases separating them. Per the germline V gene, CDR1 is MDHEN and CDR2 is SYDVKM. The CDR3 extends over 13 amino acids. The CDR3 loop is CASTFLNHNEQFF. The CDR3 DNA is TGTGCCAGCACATTCCTCAACCACAATGAGCAGTTCTTC.

This clone rates as medium-sized. J is TRBJ1-1 and V is TRBV7-8; D gene unclear. Germline loops: CDR1 SGHVS, CDR2 FQNEAQ. Trimming left V 7 bases short and J 2 bases short, with 14 bases between. The CDR3 is 14 residues long. The CDR3 spells CASIQTRGNTEAFF. CDR3 DNA sequence: TGTGCCAGCATCCAGACCCGGGGTAACACTGAAGCTTTCTTT.